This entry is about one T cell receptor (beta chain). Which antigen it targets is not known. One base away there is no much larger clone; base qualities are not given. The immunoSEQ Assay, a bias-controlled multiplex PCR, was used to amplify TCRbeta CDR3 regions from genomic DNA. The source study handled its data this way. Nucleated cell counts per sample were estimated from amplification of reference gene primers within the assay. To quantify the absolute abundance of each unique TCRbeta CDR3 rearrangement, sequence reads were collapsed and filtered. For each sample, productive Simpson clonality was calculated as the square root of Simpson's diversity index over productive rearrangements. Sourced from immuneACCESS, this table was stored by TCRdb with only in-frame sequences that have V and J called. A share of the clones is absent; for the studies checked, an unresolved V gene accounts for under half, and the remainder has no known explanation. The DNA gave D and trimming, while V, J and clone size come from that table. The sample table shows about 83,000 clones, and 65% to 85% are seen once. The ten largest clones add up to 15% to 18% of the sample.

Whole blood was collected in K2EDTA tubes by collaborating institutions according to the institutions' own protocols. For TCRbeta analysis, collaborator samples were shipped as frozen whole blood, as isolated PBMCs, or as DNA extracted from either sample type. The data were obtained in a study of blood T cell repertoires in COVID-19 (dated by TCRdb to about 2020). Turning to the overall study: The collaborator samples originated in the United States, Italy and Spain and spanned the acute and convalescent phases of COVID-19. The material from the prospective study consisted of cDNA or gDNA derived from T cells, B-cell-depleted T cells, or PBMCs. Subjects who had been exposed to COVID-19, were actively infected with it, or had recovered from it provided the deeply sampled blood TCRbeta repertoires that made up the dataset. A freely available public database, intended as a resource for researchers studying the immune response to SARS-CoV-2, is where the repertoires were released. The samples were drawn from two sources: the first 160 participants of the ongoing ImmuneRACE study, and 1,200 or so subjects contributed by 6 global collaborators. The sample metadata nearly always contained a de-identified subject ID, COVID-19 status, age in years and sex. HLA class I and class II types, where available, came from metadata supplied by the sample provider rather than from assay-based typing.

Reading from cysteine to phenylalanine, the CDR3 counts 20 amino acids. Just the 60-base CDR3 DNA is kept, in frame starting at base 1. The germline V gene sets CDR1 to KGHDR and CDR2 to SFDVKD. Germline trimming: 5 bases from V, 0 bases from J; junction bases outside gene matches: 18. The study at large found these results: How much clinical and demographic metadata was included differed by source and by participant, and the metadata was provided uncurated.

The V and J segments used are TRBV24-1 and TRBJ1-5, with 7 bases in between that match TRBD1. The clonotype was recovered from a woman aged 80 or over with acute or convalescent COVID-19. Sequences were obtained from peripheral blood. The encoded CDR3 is CATSAEVRRQGGNSNQPQHF. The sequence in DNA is TGTGCCACCAGTGCAGAGGTTCGGCGGCAGGGGGGTAATAGCAATCAGCCCCAGCATTTT.